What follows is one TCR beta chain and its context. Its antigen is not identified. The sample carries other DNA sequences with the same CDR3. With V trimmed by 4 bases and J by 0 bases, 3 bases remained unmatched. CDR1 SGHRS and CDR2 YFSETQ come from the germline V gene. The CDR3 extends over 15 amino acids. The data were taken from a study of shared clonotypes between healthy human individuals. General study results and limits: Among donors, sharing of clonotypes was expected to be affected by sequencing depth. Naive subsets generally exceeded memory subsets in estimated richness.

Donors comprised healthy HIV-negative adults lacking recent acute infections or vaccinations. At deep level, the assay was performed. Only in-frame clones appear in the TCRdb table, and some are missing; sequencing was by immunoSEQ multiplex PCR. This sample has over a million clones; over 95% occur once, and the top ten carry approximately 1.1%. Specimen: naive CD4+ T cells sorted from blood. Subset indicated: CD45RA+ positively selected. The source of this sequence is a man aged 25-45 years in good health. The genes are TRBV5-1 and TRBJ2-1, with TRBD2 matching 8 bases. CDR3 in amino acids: CASSPGTSSYNEQFF. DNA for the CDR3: TGCGCCAGCAGCCCCGGGACTAGCTCCTACAATGAGCAGTTCTTC.